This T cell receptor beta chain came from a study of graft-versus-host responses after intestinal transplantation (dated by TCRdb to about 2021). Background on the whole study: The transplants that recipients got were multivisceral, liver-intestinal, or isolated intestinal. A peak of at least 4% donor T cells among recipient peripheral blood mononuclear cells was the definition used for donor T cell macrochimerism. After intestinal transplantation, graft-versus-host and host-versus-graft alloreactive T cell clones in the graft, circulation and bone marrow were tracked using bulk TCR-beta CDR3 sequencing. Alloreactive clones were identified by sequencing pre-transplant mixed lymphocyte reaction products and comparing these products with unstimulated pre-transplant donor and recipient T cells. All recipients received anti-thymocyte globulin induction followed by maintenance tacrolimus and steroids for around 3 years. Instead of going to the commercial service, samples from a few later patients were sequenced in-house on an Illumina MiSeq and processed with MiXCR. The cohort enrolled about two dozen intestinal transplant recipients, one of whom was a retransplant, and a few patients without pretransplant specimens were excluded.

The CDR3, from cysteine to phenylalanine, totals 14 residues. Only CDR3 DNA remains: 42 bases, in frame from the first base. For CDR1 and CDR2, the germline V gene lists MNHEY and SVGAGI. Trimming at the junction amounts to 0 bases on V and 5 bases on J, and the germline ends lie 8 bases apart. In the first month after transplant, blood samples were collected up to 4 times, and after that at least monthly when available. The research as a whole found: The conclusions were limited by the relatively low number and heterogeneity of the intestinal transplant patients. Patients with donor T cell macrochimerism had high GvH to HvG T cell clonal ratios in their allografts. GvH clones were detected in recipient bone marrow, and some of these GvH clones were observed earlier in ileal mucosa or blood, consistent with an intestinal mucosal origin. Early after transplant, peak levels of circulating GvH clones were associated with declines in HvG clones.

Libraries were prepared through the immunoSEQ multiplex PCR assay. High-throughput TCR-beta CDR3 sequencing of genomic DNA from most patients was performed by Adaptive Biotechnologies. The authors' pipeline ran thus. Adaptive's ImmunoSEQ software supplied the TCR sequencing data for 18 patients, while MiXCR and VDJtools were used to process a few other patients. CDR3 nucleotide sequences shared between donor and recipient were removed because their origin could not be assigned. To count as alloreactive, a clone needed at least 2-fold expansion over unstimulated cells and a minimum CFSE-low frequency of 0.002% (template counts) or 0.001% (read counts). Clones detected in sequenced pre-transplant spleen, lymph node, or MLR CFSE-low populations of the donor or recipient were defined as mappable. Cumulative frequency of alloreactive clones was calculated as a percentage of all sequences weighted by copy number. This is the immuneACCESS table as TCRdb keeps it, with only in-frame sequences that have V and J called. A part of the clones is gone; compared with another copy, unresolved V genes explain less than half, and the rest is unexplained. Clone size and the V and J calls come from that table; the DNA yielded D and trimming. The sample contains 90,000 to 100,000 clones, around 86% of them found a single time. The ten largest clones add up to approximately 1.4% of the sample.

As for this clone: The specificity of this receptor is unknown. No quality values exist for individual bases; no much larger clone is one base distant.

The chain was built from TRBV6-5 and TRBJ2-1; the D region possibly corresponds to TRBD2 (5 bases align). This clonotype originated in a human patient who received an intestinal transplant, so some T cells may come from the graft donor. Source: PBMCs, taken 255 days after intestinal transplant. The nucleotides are TGTGCCAGCAGTTACTCGACCGGGGACAATGAGCAGTTCTTC. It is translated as CASSYSTGDNEQFF.